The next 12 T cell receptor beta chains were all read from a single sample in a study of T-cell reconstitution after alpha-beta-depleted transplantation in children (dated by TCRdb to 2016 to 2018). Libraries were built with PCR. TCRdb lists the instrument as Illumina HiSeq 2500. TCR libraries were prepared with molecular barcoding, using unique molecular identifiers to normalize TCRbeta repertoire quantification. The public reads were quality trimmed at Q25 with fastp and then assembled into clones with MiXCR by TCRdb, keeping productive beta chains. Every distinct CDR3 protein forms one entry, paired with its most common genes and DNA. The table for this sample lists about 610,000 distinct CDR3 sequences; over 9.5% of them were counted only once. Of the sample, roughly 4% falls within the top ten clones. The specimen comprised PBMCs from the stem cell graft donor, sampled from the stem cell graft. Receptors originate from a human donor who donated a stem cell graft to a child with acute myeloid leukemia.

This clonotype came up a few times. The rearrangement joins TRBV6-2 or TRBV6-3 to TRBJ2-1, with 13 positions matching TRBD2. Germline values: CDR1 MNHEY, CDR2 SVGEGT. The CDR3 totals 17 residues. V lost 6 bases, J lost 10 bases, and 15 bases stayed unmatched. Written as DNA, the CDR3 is TGTGCCAGCAGGGGTAAGGGAGGGGGACTAGCGGGGTCAGAGCAGTTCTTC. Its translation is CASRGKGGGLAGSEQFF.

The CDR3 bases are TGTGCCAGCAGCTCGCCCTTTGCGGGGACTAGCGGCACAGATACGCAGTATTTT. Translated, it gives CASSSPFAGTSGTDTQYF. The chain has TRBV28 and TRBJ2-3; TRBD2 aligns across 10 bases. The CDR3 totals 18 residues. Germline V gives CDR1 MDHEN, CDR2 SYDVKM. V dropped 6 bases and J dropped 1; count of bases not matched to a gene: 13.

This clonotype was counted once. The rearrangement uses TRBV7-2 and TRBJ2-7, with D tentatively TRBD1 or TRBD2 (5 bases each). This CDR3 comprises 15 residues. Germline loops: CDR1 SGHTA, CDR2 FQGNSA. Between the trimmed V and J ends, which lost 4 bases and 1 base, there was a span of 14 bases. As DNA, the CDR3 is TGTGCCAGCAGCTCCCGGGGCCCCACATCCTACGAGCAGTACTTC. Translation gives CASSSRGPTSYEQYF.

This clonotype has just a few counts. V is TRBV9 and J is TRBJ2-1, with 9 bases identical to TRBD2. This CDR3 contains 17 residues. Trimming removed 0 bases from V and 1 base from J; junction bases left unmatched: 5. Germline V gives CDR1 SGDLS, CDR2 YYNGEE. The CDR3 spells CASSVASGTPSYNEQFF. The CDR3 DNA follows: TGTGCCAGCAGCGTAGCTAGCGGGACCCCTTCCTACAATGAGCAGTTCTTC.

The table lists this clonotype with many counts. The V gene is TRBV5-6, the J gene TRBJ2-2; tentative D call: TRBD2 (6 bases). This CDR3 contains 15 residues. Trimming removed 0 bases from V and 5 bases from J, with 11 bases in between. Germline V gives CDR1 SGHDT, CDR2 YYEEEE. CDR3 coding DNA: TGTGCCAGCAGCTTGGATCTCGCGGGGACCGGGGAGCTGTTTTTT. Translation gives CASSLDLAGTGELFF.

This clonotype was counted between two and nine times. The CDR3 sequence: CSASLAVSRYEQYF. CDR3 nucleotide sequence: TGCAGCGCCTCCCTAGCGGTTTCTCGCTACGAGCAGTACTTC. The chain couples TRBV29-1 to TRBJ2-7; 7 nucleotides match TRBD2. In germline, CDR1 is SQVTM, CDR2 ANQGSEA. The CDR3 spans 14 residues. V shed 7 bases and J 3 bases; nucleotides not matched to a gene: 12.

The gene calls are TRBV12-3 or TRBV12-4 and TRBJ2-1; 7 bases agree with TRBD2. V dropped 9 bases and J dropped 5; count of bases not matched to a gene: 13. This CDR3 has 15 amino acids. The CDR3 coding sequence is TGTGCCAGAAAGCCGGGACTACAGACTCACAATGAGCAGTTCTTC. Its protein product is CARKPGLQTHNEQFF.

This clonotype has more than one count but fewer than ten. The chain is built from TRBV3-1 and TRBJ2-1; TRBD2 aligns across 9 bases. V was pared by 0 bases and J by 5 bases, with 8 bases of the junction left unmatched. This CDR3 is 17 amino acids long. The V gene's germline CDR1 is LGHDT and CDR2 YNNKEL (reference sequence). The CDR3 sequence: CASSQDAAGGPHNEQFF. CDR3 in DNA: TGTGCCAGCAGCCAAGATGCGGCGGGAGGGCCCCACAATGAGCAGTTCTTC.

As DNA, the CDR3 is TGCAGTGCTCTGGGACAGGTGAGCTCCTACGAGCAGTACTTC. It yields the protein CSALGQVSSYEQYF. The chain uses TRBV20-1 and TRBJ2-7; 8 positions match TRBD1. From germline, CDR1 is DFQATT and CDR2 SNEGSKA (reference sequence). The J segment lost 0 bases and the V segment lost 5 bases, leaving 6 bases of the junction unmatched. The length of the CDR3 is 14 residues.

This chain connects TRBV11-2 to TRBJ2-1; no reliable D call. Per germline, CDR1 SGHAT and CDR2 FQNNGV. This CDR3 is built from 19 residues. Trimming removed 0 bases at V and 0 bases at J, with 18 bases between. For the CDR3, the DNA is TGTGCCAGCAGCTTAGATCCCCGCGAGAAGGCAAACTCCTACAATGAGCAGTTCTTC. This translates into CASSLDPREKANSYNEQFF.

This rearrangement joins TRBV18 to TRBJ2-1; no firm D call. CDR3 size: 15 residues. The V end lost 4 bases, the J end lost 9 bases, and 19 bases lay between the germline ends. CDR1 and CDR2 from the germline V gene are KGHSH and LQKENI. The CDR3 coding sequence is TGTGCCAGCTCACTAGCATCCCTTCTATGGGCTGAGCAGTTCTTC. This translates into CASSLASLLWAEQFF.

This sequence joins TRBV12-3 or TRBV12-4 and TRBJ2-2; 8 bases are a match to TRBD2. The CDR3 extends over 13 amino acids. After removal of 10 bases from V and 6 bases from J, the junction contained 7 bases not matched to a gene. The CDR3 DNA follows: TGTGCCACCCTAGCGGGTTGGGCCGGGGAGCTGTTTTTT. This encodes CATLAGWAGELFF.